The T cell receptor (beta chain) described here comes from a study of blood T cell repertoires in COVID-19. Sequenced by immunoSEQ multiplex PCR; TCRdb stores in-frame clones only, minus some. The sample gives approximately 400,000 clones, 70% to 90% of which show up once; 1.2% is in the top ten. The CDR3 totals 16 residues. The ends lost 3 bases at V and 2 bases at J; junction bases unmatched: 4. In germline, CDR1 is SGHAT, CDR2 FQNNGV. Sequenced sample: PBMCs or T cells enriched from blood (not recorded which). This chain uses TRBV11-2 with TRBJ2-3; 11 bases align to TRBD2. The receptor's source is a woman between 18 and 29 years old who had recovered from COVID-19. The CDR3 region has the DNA TGTGCCAGCAGCTTTAGCGGGGGGGGAACCACAGATACGCAGTATTTT. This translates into CASSFSGGGTTDTQYF.